This is a list of T cell receptor beta chains from one sample in a study of CD8+CD57+ T cells in acquired aplastic anemia. TCRdb re-called the reads through MiXCR, storing one row per CDR3 protein. The table includes just over 40,000 distinct CDR3 sequences, roughly 63% detected once. The sequenced sample consisted of sorted CD4+, CD8+, or CD8+CD57+ T cells (not recorded which) from PBMCs. These receptors were taken from a human donor with aplastic anemia. CDR3s include the opening cysteine and the closing phenylalanine or tryptophan. A D gene is named only where the DNA matches it firmly. Clone size is given for some rows only: seen once, a few or many times, or a class if the clone is expanded.

J,V,size,D,CDR3,DNA
TRBJ2-2,TRBV25-1,.,.,CASSDPQANTGELFF,TGTGCCAGCAGTGACCCGCAAGCGAACACCGGGGAGCTGTTTTTT
TRBJ2-7,TRBV11-3,.,TRBD1,CASSMPGQFDEQYF,TGTGCCAGCAGTATGCCGGGACAGTTCGACGAGCAGTACTTC
TRBJ1-6,TRBV24-1,few,.,CATSFPPSHNNSPLHF,TGTGCCACCAGTTTCCCCCCATCACACAATAATTCACCCCTCCACTTT
TRBJ2-3,TRBV10-1,.,TRBD2,CASRRKAGWVDTQYF,TGCGCCAGCAGGAGGAAAGCGGGGTGGGTGGATACGCAGTATTTT
TRBJ2-1,TRBV6-1,many,TRBD1,CASSGRGQGINEQFF,TGTGCCAGCAGCGGCCGGGGACAGGGAATCAATGAGCAGTTCTTC
TRBJ1-2,TRBV19,.,TRBD1,CASSIGQGGHGYTF,TGTGCCAGTAGTATTGGACAGGGAGGGCATGGCTACACCTTC
TRBJ2-1,TRBV27,few,TRBD1,CASKGGGYNEQFF,TGTGCCTCCAAAGGGGGCGGGTACAATGAGCAGTTCTTC
TRBJ2-3,TRBV9,.,.,CASSVQKPCTDTQYF,TGTGCCAGCAGCGTACAGAAGCCTTGCACAGATACGCAGTATTTT
TRBJ1-2,TRBV29-1,.,.,CSGADGNCGYTF,TGCAGCGGGGCGGACGGCAACTGTGGCTACACCTTC
TRBJ2-7,TRBV6-5,.,TRBD2,CASSYLSGGAYEQYF,TGTGCCAGCAGTTACCTCAGCGGGGGAGCCTACGAGCAGTACTTC
TRBJ2-7,TRBV25-1,.,.,CAISEVQGGHMEQYF,TGTGCCATCAGTGAAGTCCAGGGGGGGCATATGGAGCAGTACTTC
TRBJ2-1,TRBV25-1,.,TRBD2,CASSQVVGTTSEFF,TGTGCCAGCAGCCAAGTGGTGGGAACGACTAGCGAGTTCTTC
TRBJ2-1,TRBV9,many,.,CASAGVPSWDEQFF,TGTGCCAGCGCCGGTGTCCCTTCCTGGGATGAGCAGTTCTTC
TRBJ2-1,TRBV29-1,.,.,CSVDFSQFVQFF,TGCAGCGTTGATTTCTCGCAATTTGTGCAGTTCTTC
TRBJ2-1,TRBV9,once,.,CASSGGGIYNEQFF,TGTGCCAGCAGCGGAGGGGGTATCTACAATGAGCAGTTCTTC
TRBJ1-4,TRBV7-8,once,.,CASSLEEEEKLFF,TGTGCCAGCAGCTTAGAAGAGGAAGAAAAACTGTTTTTT
TRBJ1-5,TRBV7-9,.,.,CASSLPQHF,TGTGCCAGCAGCCTACCCCAGCATTTT
TRBJ2-1,TRBV7-3,.,.,CASSPKNEQFF,TGTGCCAGCAGCCCGAAGAATGAGCAGTTCTTC
TRBJ2-7,TRBV7-9,many,.,CASSPRGSVRYEQYF,TGTGCCAGCAGCCCGAGGGGGTCGGTTCGATACGAGCAGTACTTC
TRBJ2-1,TRBV25-1,medium-sized,TRBD1,CASSERTGLGEQFF,TGTGCCAGCAGTGAAAGGACAGGGCTTGGAGAGCAGTTCTTC
TRBJ1-6,TRBV9,.,TRBD1,CASSTGGFSPLHF,TGTGCCAGCAGTACAGGGGGCTTTTCACCCCTCCACTTT
TRBJ2-1,TRBV20-1,once,TRBD2,CSAVGFTSGGAYNEQFF,TGCAGTGCAGTGGGCTTTACAAGCGGGGGGGCCTACAATGAGCAGTTCTTC
TRBJ2-2,TRBV7-9,.,.,CASTHGAWGELFF,TGTGCCAGCACCCACGGAGCGTGGGGGGAGCTGTTTTTT
TRBJ2-3,TRBV5-1,.,TRBD2,CASSQLAGGQDAQYF,TGTGCCAGCAGCCAGCTAGCGGGGGGGCAAGATGCGCAGTATTTT
TRBJ2-7,TRBV2,.,.,CASKDSYYEQYF,TGTGCCAGCAAGGACAGTTACTACGAGCAGTACTTC
TRBJ2-3,TRBV15,.,.,CATSRARGYGTDTQYF,TGTGCCACCAGCAGAGCGCGGGGATATGGCACAGATACGCAGTATTTT
TRBJ1-5,TRBV20-1,medium-sized,.,CSARVLGVQPQHF,TGCAGTGCTAGAGTTTTAGGAGTTCAGCCCCAGCATTTT
TRBJ1-4,TRBV10-3,few,.,CAISEKGSTNEKLFF,TGTGCCATCAGTGAGAAGGGTTCAACTAATGAAAAACTGTTTTTT
TRBJ2-2,TRBV19,.,.,CASSRPPGKPNTGELFF,TGTGCCAGTAGTAGACCCCCAGGGAAACCGAACACCGGGGAGCTGTTTTTT
TRBJ2-5,TRBV9,many,TRBD1,CASSVAGQQEETQYF,TGTGCCAGCAGCGTAGCGGGACAGCAGGAGGAGACCCAGTACTTC
TRBJ2-7,TRBV7-3,.,.,CASSPGTYGAQYF,TGTGCCAGCAGCCCAGGGACCTACGGTGCGCAGTACTTC
TRBJ1-2,TRBV6-5,.,TRBD1,CASILNRDRDYGYTF,TGTGCCAGCATTTTAAATCGGGACAGGGACTATGGCTACACCTTC
TRBJ2-5,TRBV7-3,.,TRBD2,CASSLTGLAGETQYF,TGTGCCAGCAGCTTAACCGGACTAGCGGGAGAGACCCAGTACTTC
TRBJ2-7,TRBV9,.,.,CASSLEAGAEQYF,TGTGCCAGCAGTTTAGAGGCAGGGGCCGAGCAGTACTTC
TRBJ1-1,TRBV12-3/TRBV12-4,.,.,CATRGGATEAFF,TGTGCCACCCGAGGTGGTGCCACTGAAGCTTTCTTT
TRBJ1-4,TRBV19,.,TRBD1,CASSGTGGGKLFF,TGTGCCAGTTCCGGGACAGGGGGCGGAAAACTGTTTTTT
TRBJ1-5,TRBV10-3,.,.,CAISDPTVPGNQPQHF,TGTGCCATCAGTGACCCGACAGTGCCTGGCAATCAGCCCCAGCATTTT
TRBJ2-3,TRBV10-3,.,.,CAISEGGRGTDTQYF,TGTGCCATCAGTGAGGGGGGGAGAGGGACAGATACGCAGTATTTT
TRBJ2-5,TRBV7-6,.,.,CASSLSARETQYF,TGTGCCAGCAGCTTGTCGGCCCGAGAGACCCAGTACTTC
TRBJ2-2,TRBV20-1,many,TRBD1,CSASRYGTENTGELFF,TGCAGTGCTAGTAGATACGGGACAGAGAACACCGGGGAGCTGTTTTTT
TRBJ2-3,TRBV10-3,once,TRBD2,CAISHSTSGDTDTQYF,TGTGCCATCAGTCACTCCACTAGCGGGGACACAGATACGCAGTATTTT
TRBJ1-6,TRBV19,.,.,CASSNGGGSPLHF,TGTGCCAGTAGTAACGGGGGCGGGTCACCCCTCCACTTT
TRBJ1-5,TRBV11-2,once,.,CASSPDMSNQPQHF,TGTGCCAGCAGCCCCGACATGAGCAATCAGCCCCAGCATTTT
TRBJ1-2,TRBV24-1,.,.,CATSSSYGYTF,TGTGCCACCAGTAGCTCTTATGGCTACACCTTC
TRBJ2-1,TRBV11-1,.,.,CASSLGGGSHEQFF,TGTGCCAGCAGCTTAGGTGGCGGGTCTCATGAGCAGTTCTTC
TRBJ2-7,TRBV7-6,.,TRBD2,CASSPWGGSREQYF,TGTGCCAGCAGCCCCTGGGGGGGGTCACGGGAGCAGTACTTC
TRBJ1-2,TRBV10-3,.,.,CASSSGAEIYGYTF,TGTGCCAGCAGCTCCGGGGCAGAAATCTATGGCTACACCTTC
TRBJ2-7,TRBV29-1,few,.,CSVGPTGSYEQYF,TGCAGCGTTGGCCCGACAGGTTCCTACGAGCAGTACTTC
TRBJ2-4,TRBV15,.,.,CATSRPPSIQYF,TGTGCCACCAGCAGACCCCCCTCGATTCAGTACTTC
TRBJ2-1,TRBV7-6,.,.,CASSPGQSINEQFF,TGTGCCAGCAGCCCTGGACAGTCCATCAATGAGCAGTTCTTC
TRBJ1-2,TRBV6-4,many,.,CASSDSVGQGYTF,TGTGCCAGCAGTGACTCGGTTGGGCAGGGCTACACCTTC
TRBJ2-1,TRBV2,.,TRBD2,CASRYREGSYNEQFF,TGTGCCAGCAGGTATCGGGAGGGATCTTACAATGAGCAGTTCTTC
TRBJ2-5,TRBV10-1,.,.,CVSSKSREGTQYF,TGCGTCAGCAGCAAAAGTCGGGAAGGGACCCAGTACTTC
TRBJ2-5,TRBV15,.,.,CATSRDRVDGETQYF,TGTGCCACCAGCAGAGACAGGGTAGATGGGGAGACCCAGTACTTC
TRBJ2-2,TRBV7-8,once,.,CAISRGAAGELFF,TGTGCCATCTCCCGGGGCGCGGCCGGGGAGCTGTTTTTT
TRBJ2-3,TRBV9,many,.,CASSVGLGSTDTQYF,TGTGCCAGCAGCGTAGGACTAGGTAGCACAGATACGCAGTATTTT
TRBJ2-2,TRBV5-6,.,TRBD2,CASSFLAGNTGELFF,TGTGCCAGCAGCTTTTTAGCGGGGAACACCGGGGAGCTGTTTTTT